This paragraph reports one T cell receptor beta chain. The antigen is unknown. The sample originates from a study of CD8 T cells in Susac syndrome. Study in general: Sequenced Susac syndrome patients included 5 or 6 with clinically active disease and roughly 8 in remission. Study findings and constraints: In its TCR sequencing and HLA analysis, the study acknowledged that the number of individuals was relatively small.

This CDR3 has 14 amino acids. Looked up from germline, CDR1 is DFQATT and CDR2 is SNEGSKA (reference sequence). V lost 8 bases to trimming and J lost 12 bases; unmatched junction nucleotides: 17. Sequencing of TCR beta was performed on blood CD8+ T cells and on blood CD4+ T cells. Isolation of CD8+ and CD4+ T cells was performed negatively, whereas enrichment of TEMRA cells was done by FACS. RNA amounts of 0.5 to 1 ug underwent reverse transcription with random hexamers. TCRdb re-called the immunoSEQ multiplex PCR reads with MiXCR, one entry per CDR3 protein. The sample has tens of thousands of distinct CDR3 sequences, 95% to 97% seen once.

The sequence was collected from a human donor with Susac syndrome. The sequencing input was CD8+ T cells from PBMCs. The chain combines TRBV20-1 with TRBJ1-4; 8 bases map to TRBD1. This CDR3 is CSPDRAGQGTELFF. The CDR3 region has the DNA TGCAGTCCCGACAGGGCAGGACAGGGAACAGAACTGTTTTTT.